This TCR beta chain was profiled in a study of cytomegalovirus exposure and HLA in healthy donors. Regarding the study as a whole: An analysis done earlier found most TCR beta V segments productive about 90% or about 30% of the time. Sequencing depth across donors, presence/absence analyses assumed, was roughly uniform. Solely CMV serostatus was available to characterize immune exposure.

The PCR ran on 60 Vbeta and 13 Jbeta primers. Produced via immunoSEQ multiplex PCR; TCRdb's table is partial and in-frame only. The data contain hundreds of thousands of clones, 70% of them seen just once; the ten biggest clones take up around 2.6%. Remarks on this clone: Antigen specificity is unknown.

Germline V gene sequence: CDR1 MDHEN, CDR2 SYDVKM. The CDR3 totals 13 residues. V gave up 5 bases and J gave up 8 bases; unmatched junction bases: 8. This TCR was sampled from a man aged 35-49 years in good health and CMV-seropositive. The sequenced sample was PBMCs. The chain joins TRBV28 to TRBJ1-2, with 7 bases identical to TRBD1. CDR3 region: CASSRDDREGYTF. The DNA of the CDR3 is TGTGCCAGCAGTCGCGACGACAGGGAAGGCTACACCTTC.